The following is a TCR beta chain sequence with its context. The antigen is undetermined. The sample originates from a study of cytomegalovirus exposure and HLA in healthy donors. Study information: Unique TCR beta sequences numbering approximately 120 million came from around 180 million T cells in an earlier analysis. Study-level points and caveats: HLA alleles were associated with 16,000 or so TCR beta sequences in a later analysis at 0.05 false discovery rate. Donors belonging to an Asian-associated ancestry cluster reportedly showed fewer N-insertions in productive TCRs than the approximately 680-donor mean, according to what a later analysis found. Diagnosis of cytomegalovirus status made by the classifier reportedly showed high specificity and sensitivity.

It was with 60 Vbeta and 13 Jbeta primers that the PCR ran. Assay: immunoSEQ multiplex PCR; the TCRdb copy retains only in-frame clones and omits some. The sample includes around 170,000 clones, over 70% seen only once; the top ten take 3.8%. The source of this sequence is a man between 45 and 60 years old in good health and CMV-seronegative. The source material was PBMCs.

As DNA, the CDR3 is TGCGCCAGCAGCCTAGGTGGGGGGGGAGGAACTGAAGCTTTCTTT. Translation: CASSLGGGGGTEAFF. This chain joins TRBV4-1 and TRBJ1-1, with a tentative D call TRBD1 (5 bases). Germline V lookup: CDR1 MGHRA, CDR2 YSYEKL. Trimming stripped 4 bases from V and 5 bases from J, with 17 bases between. CDR3 length equals 15 residues.